Listed below are T cell receptor beta chains from one sample, sequenced in a study of blood T cell repertoires in COVID-19. TCRdb's copy holds only in-frame clones and misses some; the assay was immunoSEQ multiplex PCR. Of 99,000 or so clones listed, around 84% were seen once; the top ten hold roughly 13%. Sequences were obtained from peripheral blood. The receptors were sampled from a woman aged 55-75 years in a cohort sampled during active or convalescent COVID-19. Each CDR3 is given with its conserved first and last residue. The D gene is left open where the match is weak. Some rows mark clone size as missing; the rest say once, few, many or name a class of expanded clone.

length	V	D	J	size	CDR3	DNA
15	TRBV30	TRBD1	TRBJ1-5	NA	CAWRATGQANQPQHF	TGTGCCTGGAGAGCCACGGGACAGGCCAATCAGCCCCAGCATTTT
14	TRBV27	NA	TRBJ2-2	NA	CASSLRGSPGELFF	TGTGCCAGCAGTTTAAGGGGCAGCCCCGGGGAGCTGTTTTTT
16	TRBV6-6	NA	TRBJ1-5	NA	CASSSHRETLRQPQHF	TGTGCCAGCAGTTCACACAGAGAAACCCTAAGGCAGCCCCAGCATTTT
13	TRBV3-1/TRBV3-2	NA	TRBJ1-5	once	CASSRTTYQPQHF	TGTGCCAGCAGCCGAACGACATACCAGCCCCAGCATTTT
16	TRBV3-1/TRBV3-2	NA	TRBJ2-4	NA	CASSQEFDRAKNIQYF	TGTGCCAGCAGCCAAGAGTTCGACAGGGCCAAAAACATTCAGTACTTC
16	TRBV19	TRBD2	TRBJ2-5	NA	CASSMTSGVLQETQYF	TGTGCCAGTAGTATGACTAGCGGGGTTCTCCAAGAGACCCAGTACTTC
14	TRBV5-1	NA	TRBJ2-7	NA	CASSGTGLRREQYF	TGCGCCAGCAGCGGGACGGGACTCCGACGCGAGCAGTACTTC
14	TRBV11-2	NA	TRBJ1-1	NA	CASSPTRENTEAFF	TGTGCCAGCAGCCCAACGAGGGAGAACACTGAAGCTTTCTTT
13	TRBV11-1	NA	TRBJ2-7	few	CASSFAGGYEQYF	TGTGCCAGCAGCTTCGCCGGCGGCTACGAGCAGTACTTC
12	TRBV19	TRBD1	TRBJ1-2	NA	CATKTGGYGYTF	TGTGCCACCAAGACAGGGGGCTATGGCTACACCTTC